These T cell receptor beta chains were read from a single sample in a study of immune evolution from preneoplasia to lung adenocarcinoma. The repertoire was sequenced with immunoSEQ multiplex PCR; TCRdb's copy has only in-frame clones and lacks some. The sample gives some 5,000 clones, roughly 80% of which show up once; approximately 15% is in the top ten. Sequenced sample: FFPE adjacent normal lung tissue. These TCRs come from a person aged 65 to 85 with lung adenocarcinoma. Each CDR3 is given with its conserved first and last residue. The order of the fields is V gene, clone size, J gene, D gene, CDR3 DNA, CDR3 protein. D genes are given only for firm matches. The size entry is marked missing in some rows and otherwise reads once, few, many or a size class.

v_gene: TRBV2; abundance: few; j_gene: TRBJ2-3; d_gene: .; CDR3nt: TGTGCCAGCAAGGCGGACCTAAGCACAGATACGCAGTATTTT; CDR3aa: CASKADLSTDTQYF
v_gene: TRBV4-3; abundance: .; j_gene: TRBJ1-1; d_gene: .; CDR3nt: TGCGCCAGCAGCCAAGACAGGGTGAACACTGAAGCTTTCTTT; CDR3aa: CASSQDRVNTEAFF
v_gene: TRBV11-2; abundance: .; j_gene: TRBJ2-2; d_gene: .; CDR3nt: TGTGCCAGCAGCAAAAATAGAGGATACCCCGGGGAGCTGTTTTTT; CDR3aa: CASSKNRGYPGELFF
v_gene: TRBV28; abundance: .; j_gene: TRBJ1-5; d_gene: TRBD1; CDR3nt: TGTGCCAGCAGTTCCGGACAGGGAAGCAATCAGCCCCAGCATTTT; CDR3aa: CASSSGQGSNQPQHF
v_gene: TRBV30; abundance: .; j_gene: TRBJ1-2; d_gene: .; CDR3nt: TGTGCCTGGAGTGTAGATGCTAACTATGGCTACACCTTC; CDR3aa: CAWSVDANYGYTF
v_gene: TRBV7-8; abundance: .; j_gene: TRBJ2-1; d_gene: .; CDR3nt: TGTGCCAGCAGCTTACGATCGTCTGAGCAGTTCTTC; CDR3aa: CASSLRSSEQFF
v_gene: TRBV28; abundance: .; j_gene: TRBJ2-5; d_gene: TRBD2; CDR3nt: TGTGCCAGCAGCTCAATCGGGGAGGGCCGAGAGACCCAGTACTTC; CDR3aa: CASSSIGEGRETQYF
v_gene: TRBV6-5; abundance: .; j_gene: TRBJ2-3; d_gene: .; CDR3nt: TGTGCCAGCAGCTGGGACAGCACAGATACGCAGTATTTT; CDR3aa: CASSWDSTDTQYF
v_gene: TRBV5-1; abundance: few; j_gene: TRBJ2-3; d_gene: .; CDR3nt: TGCGCCAGCAGCTCGACAGTCTCCAGCACAGATACGCAGTATTTT; CDR3aa: CASSSTVSSTDTQYF
v_gene: TRBV30; abundance: few; j_gene: TRBJ1-2; d_gene: TRBD1; CDR3nt: TGTGCCTGGAAAGTTGGGGACAGGGGGGACTATGGCTACACCTTC; CDR3aa: CAWKVGDRGDYGYTF
v_gene: TRBV10-1; abundance: .; j_gene: TRBJ2-5; d_gene: .; CDR3nt: TGCGCCAGCAGTGAGCTAGGGAAGGAGACCCAGTACTTC; CDR3aa: CASSELGKETQYF
v_gene: TRBV2; abundance: .; j_gene: TRBJ2-5; d_gene: TRBD2; CDR3nt: TGTGCCAGCAGTGCGGGTAGCGGGGGGGCCGGGACCCAGTACTTC; CDR3aa: CASSAGSGGAGTQYF
v_gene: TRBV6-1; abundance: .; j_gene: TRBJ1-2; d_gene: TRBD1; CDR3nt: TGTGCCAGCAGTGGACGAGGTCAGCAGGGGGATGGCTACACCTTC; CDR3aa: CASSGRGQQGDGYTF
v_gene: TRBV5-8; abundance: .; j_gene: TRBJ1-2; d_gene: .; CDR3nt: TGTGCCAGCGAAAGGGCAGGGGACTATGGCTACACCTTC; CDR3aa: CASERAGDYGYTF
v_gene: TRBV18; abundance: .; j_gene: TRBJ1-1; d_gene: TRBD1; CDR3nt: TGTGCCAGCTCACCACTCCCGGCAGGGGGCGCGACTGAAGCTTTCTTT; CDR3aa: CASSPLPAGGATEAFF
v_gene: TRBV6-5; abundance: .; j_gene: TRBJ2-2; d_gene: TRBD1; CDR3nt: TGTGCCAGCAGCCTAAGACAGGGAAAGACCGGGGAGCTGTTTTTT; CDR3aa: CASSLRQGKTGELFF
v_gene: TRBV9; abundance: .; j_gene: TRBJ2-5; d_gene: TRBD2; CDR3nt: TGTGCCAGCAGCGATGGGACTAGCGGGGGGGCGTCAGAGACCCAGTACTTC; CDR3aa: CASSDGTSGGASETQYF